These 16 T cell receptor beta chains originate from one sample sequenced in a study of CD8+ T cells in alopecia areata. cDNA prepared by RNA extraction and subsequent reverse transcription served as the template for sequencing. Profiled with immunoSEQ multiplex PCR; TCRdb holds only in-frame clones, not every one. The table shows about 190,000 clones, with about three fifths occurring only once. Treatment: oral pan-JAK inhibitor, 5-10 mg twice daily. The specimen comprised CD4+ T cells sorted from blood, sampled at week 24, from a patient treated with tofacitinib. These TCRs come from a human donor with alopecia areata.

This chain uses TRBV15 with TRBJ1-2; 7 bases fit TRBD1. The CDR3 spans 15 residues. Germline V CDR1 and CDR2: LNHNV, YYDKDF (reference sequence). With 3 bases clipped from V and 4 bases from J, the junction kept 8 bases outside the gene matches. The CDR3 region is CATSSPRGDLYGYTF. The CDR3 nucleotides read TGTGCCACCAGCAGCCCCAGGGGGGATCTCTATGGCTACACCTTC.

This clone was seen more than once but under ten times. The chain is built from TRBV27 and TRBJ1-4, with 9 positions matching TRBD1. There are 14 residues in the CDR3. V shed 5 bases and J 7 bases; nucleotides not matched to a gene: 5. The germline gives CDR1 MNHEY, CDR2 SMNVEV (reference sequence). CDR3 residues: CASSPGTGFEKLFF. The CDR3, as DNA: TGTGCCAGCAGTCCAGGGACAGGGTTTGAAAAACTGTTTTTT. The full variable domain, with the rest looked up from reference TRBV27 and TRBJ1-4, is EAQVTQNPRYLITVTGKKLTVTCSQNMNHEYMSWYRQDPGLGLRQIYYSMNVEVTDKGDVPEGYKVSRKEKRNFPLILESPSPNQTSLYFCASSPGTGFEKLFFGSGTQLSVL.

The V and J genes are TRBV30 and TRBJ1-2; TRBD1 agrees at 7 bases. The CDR3 covers 15 residues. The germline V gene has CDR1 GTSNPN and CDR2 SVGIG (reference sequence). J lost 0 bases, V lost 0 bases, and 4 bases had no gene match. The CDR3 sequence is CAWSVMDRTNYGYTF. The CDR3 DNA reads as TGTGCCTGGAGTGTAATGGACAGGACTAACTATGGCTACACCTTC.

The chain carries TRBV7-2 and TRBJ2-3; D not resolved. Trimming removed 5 bases from V and 2 bases from J, with 5 bases in between. Germline V lookup: CDR1 SGHTA, CDR2 FQGNSA. This CDR3 comprises 12 residues. The CDR3 loop is CASSKYTDTQYF. CDR3 bases: TGTGCCAGCAGCAAATACACAGATACGCAGTATTTT.

This clone appeared a few times. CDR3 sequence: CASSSIQGTYEQYF. The DNA of the CDR3 is TGTGCCAGCAGCTCGATTCAGGGAACCTACGAGCAGTACTTC. The V call is TRBV11-2, the J call TRBJ2-7; D might be TRBD1 (5 bases). The germline V gene has CDR1 SGHAT and CDR2 FQNNGV. Trimming took off 4 bases at V and 2 bases at J, with 12 bases between the two ends. The CDR3 has 14 residues.

This clone showed up just a few times. The gene calls are TRBV29-1 and TRBJ2-7, with TRBD1 as a possible D gene (6 bases). Germline CDR1 and CDR2: SQVTM and ANQGSEA. The CDR3 runs to 10 residues. Deletions cut 6 bases from V and 6 bases from J, with 9 bases between. The CDR3 sequence: CSVGQSEQYF. CDR3 sequence (DNA): TGCAGCGTCGGACAGTCCGAGCAGTACTTC.

The rearrangement links TRBV4-1 to TRBJ2-6; no firm D call. The length of the CDR3 is 18 residues. V lost 0 bases, J lost 2 bases, and 14 bases lay in between. Germline loops: CDR1 MGHRA, CDR2 YSYEKL. The CDR3 is CASSQEGSRVTGANVLTF. The CDR3 bases are TGCGCCAGCAGCCAAGAGGGTTCTAGGGTTACTGGGGCCAACGTCCTGACTTTC.

The rearrangement links TRBV7-2 to TRBJ2-5; the match to TRBD2 covers 11 bases. CDR3 size: 17 residues. V lost 10 bases, J lost 2 bases, and 15 bases stayed unmatched. Germline V lookup: CDR1 SGHTA, CDR2 FQGNSA. The CDR3 sequence: CATRFTGASGGQETQYF. CDR3 DNA: TGTGCCACCAGATTTACTGGGGCTAGCGGGGGGCAAGAGACCCAGTACTTC. Together with reference TRBV7-2 and TRBJ2-5, the CDR3 gives the full variable domain: GAGVSQSPSNKVTEKGKDVELRCDPISGHTALYWYRQSLGQGLEFLIYFQGNSAPDKSGLPSDRFSAERTGGSVSTLTIQRTQQEDSAVYLCATRFTGASGGQETQYFGPGTRLLVL.

The table lists this clone with a few counts. This same CDR3 is encoded by further DNA sequences in the sample. This chain joins TRBV18 and TRBJ1-1; D is unresolved. This CDR3 has 12 residues. CDR1 KGHSH and CDR2 LQKENI come from the germline V gene. Trimming removed 3 bases at V and 4 bases at J, with 6 bases between. The CDR3 reads CASSPGSTEAFF. The CDR3 bases are TGTGCCAGCTCACCTGGGAGCACTGAAGCTTTCTTT.

The chain uses TRBV7-2 and TRBJ2-7; D is uncertain. V dropped 4 bases and J dropped 2 bases, with 9 bases sitting between them. CDR1 is SGHTA and CDR2 is FQGNSA in the germline V gene. The CDR3 extends over 13 amino acids. The CDR3 bases are TGTGCCAGCAGCTACGCAACCCCCTACGAGCAGTACTTC. Translated: CASSYATPYEQYF.

This sequence joins TRBV5-1 and TRBJ1-2; 8 nucleotides line up with TRBD1. There are 14 residues in the CDR3. After removal of 4 bases from V and 8 bases from J, the junction contained 10 bases not matched to a gene. Germline V CDR1 and CDR2: SGHRS, YFSETQ. CDR3 residues: CASSPYQGARGYTF. The CDR3 DNA follows: TGCGCCAGCAGCCCTTACCAGGGGGCGCGGGGCTACACCTTC.

This chain links TRBV29-1 with TRBJ2-7, with 8 bases lining up with TRBD1. The CDR3 is 14 amino acids. Looked up from germline, CDR1 is SQVTM and CDR2 is ANQGSEA. J lost 2 bases, V lost 6 bases, and 9 bases had no gene match. The CDR3 DNA reads as TGCAGCGTGGCTGGGGACAGGTTAACCTACGAGCAGTACTTC. Translating gives CSVAGDRLTYEQYF.

This clone was seen only once. The chain combines TRBV18 with TRBJ1-2; 10 nucleotides agree with TRBD1. Germline loops: CDR1 KGHSH, CDR2 LQKENI. The CDR3 consists of 14 residues. The junction had 4 bases not matched to a gene; V was cut back by 2 bases and J by 7 bases. In DNA form, the CDR3 reads TGTGCCAGCTCACCAAGACAGGGGGCGGTTGGCTACACCTTC. Protein sequence: CASSPRQGAVGYTF.

This clone has a handful of counts. The chain links TRBV29-1 to TRBJ1-2; no clear D gene. Germline V gives CDR1 SQVTM, CDR2 ANQGSEA. V was pared by 3 bases and J by 6 bases, with 5 bases between. The CDR3 covers 10 residues. For the CDR3, the DNA is TGCAGCGTTGACCAGGATGGCTACACCTTC. Protein sequence: CSVDQDGYTF.

Written as DNA, the CDR3 is TGTGCCTGGAGTGTCACCAGGGACTATGGCTACACCTTC. Its translation: CAWSVTRDYGYTF. V usage is TRBV30 and J usage is TRBJ1-2; maybe TRBD1 (5 bases). V gave up 0 bases and J gave up 3 bases, with 8 bases separating them. The CDR3 totals 13 residues. In germline, CDR1 is GTSNPN, CDR2 SVGIG (reference sequence).

The chain is built from TRBV9 and TRBJ2-3; D possibly corresponds to TRBD2 (6 bases). Trimming pared 0 bases from V and 2 bases from J, leaving 16 bases between. Per germline, CDR1 SGDLS and CDR2 YYNGEE. This CDR3 is 17 amino acids long. The CDR3 DNA sequence: TGTGCCAGCAGCGTAGACCCCTTAGGACTAACCACAGATACGCAGTATTTT. This sequence encodes CASSVDPLGLTTDTQYF.